This T cell receptor (beta chain) was sequenced during a study of cytomegalovirus exposure and HLA in healthy donors. Turning to the study itself: Ancestry clustering placed around four fifths of roughly 400 genotyped donors in the Caucasian-associated cluster.

Remarks on this clone: Its specificity is unknown.

In the PCR, 60 Vbeta and 13 Jbeta primers were used. Here immunoSEQ multiplex PCR was the method, and the copy in TCRdb shows in-frame clones only, minus some. This table has 100,000 to 150,000 clones, 17% appearing once. General observations from the study: The HLA-A and HLA-B alleles of most subjects were reportedly predicted accurately from TCR beta sequences. Among TCR beta chains, those listed as cytomegalovirus-associated numbered under 200.

Input material: PBMCs. This TCR derives from a female donor in good health and CMV-seropositive.

The CDR3 nucleotides read TGTGCCACACGGACAGAGTCTAACTATGGCTACACCTTC. Residues: CATRTESNYGYTF. The gene calls are TRBV19 and TRBJ1-2, with D perhaps TRBD1 (6 bases). CDR1 and CDR2 (germline): LNHDA, SQIVND (reference sequence). This CDR3 has 13 residues. V gave up 10 bases and J gave up 0 bases, with 12 bases separating them.